A single sample is the source of the 19 T cell receptor beta chains below, sequenced in a study of cytomegalovirus exposure and HLA in healthy donors. The PCR used 60 Vbeta and 13 Jbeta primers. TCRdb's table, derived via immunoSEQ multiplex PCR, lists solely in-frame clones and lacks some. The table shows about 130,000 clones, with around three quarters occurring only once. Sequences were obtained from PBMCs. The origin of the receptors is a woman aged 45-65 years in good health and CMV-seronegative.

CDR3 residues: CASSQERQESYGYTF. DNA for the CDR3: TGCGCCAGCAGCCAAGAAAGGCAGGAAAGCTATGGCTACACCTTC. The chain combines TRBV4-1 with TRBJ1-2; D ambiguous. Deletions cut 0 bases from V and 4 bases from J, with 12 bases between. The CDR3 is made up of 15 amino acids. The germline V gene has CDR1 MGHRA and CDR2 YSYEKL.

The V call is TRBV5-1, the J call TRBJ2-6, with D perhaps matching TRBD2 (5 bases). The V and J ends lost 4 bases and 4 bases respectively, with 12 bases between them. The CDR3 extends over 15 amino acids. Germline-derived CDR1 and CDR2 are SGHRS and YFSETQ. CDR3: CASSARGSGANVLTF. As DNA, the CDR3 is TGCGCCAGCAGCGCGAGAGGGTCCGGGGCCAACGTCCTGACTTTC. The full variable domain, its missing parts supplied by reference TRBV5-1 and TRBJ2-6, is KAGVTQTPRYLIKTRGQQVTLSCSPISGHRSVSWYQQTPGQGLQFLFEYFSETQRNKGNFPGRFSGRQFSNSRSEMNVSTLELGDSALYLCASSARGSGANVLTFGAGSRLTVL.

This chain joins TRBV4-1 and TRBJ2-7, with D hard to call. V was trimmed by 0 bases and J by 5 bases, leaving 14 bases between them. CDR3 length equals 15 residues. Germline assignment: CDR1 MGHRA and CDR2 YSYEKL. The CDR3 DNA sequence: TGCGCCAGCAGCCAAGATTTTGGAGCCGCCAACGAGCAGTACTTC. This sequence encodes CASSQDFGAANEQYF.

This chain joins TRBV15 and TRBJ2-4, with 7 nucleotides matching TRBD2. Germline V gives CDR1 LNHNV, CDR2 YYDKDF (reference sequence). V lost 1 base and J lost 5; bases outside the gene matches: 8. The CDR3 runs to 16 residues. The CDR3 spells CATSRGSGLGQNIQYF. The CDR3 DNA follows: TGTGCCACCAGCAGAGGTTCCGGACTAGGCCAAAACATTCAGTACTTC.

The V call is TRBV12-5, the J call TRBJ2-1; TRBD2 matches 12 bases. Germline loops: CDR1 LGHNT, CDR2 FRNRAP. The CDR3 is 16 residues long. V shed 6 bases and J 0 bases; nucleotides not matched to a gene: 3. CDR3: CASGTTSGSSYNEQFF. As DNA, the CDR3 is TGTGCTAGTGGAACGACTAGCGGGAGCTCCTACAATGAGCAGTTCTTC.

This chain uses TRBV30 with TRBJ1-1; the match to TRBD1 covers 7 bases. The length of the CDR3 is 13 residues. Per the germline V gene, CDR1 is GTSNPN and CDR2 is SVGIG (reference sequence). V was clipped by 3 bases and J by 1 base; unmatched bases: 2. The CDR3 DNA sequence: TGTGCCTGGAGGCACAGGGGGAACACTGAAGCTTTCTTT. This translates into CAWRHRGNTEAFF.

This sequence joins TRBV2 and TRBJ1-3; TRBD1 might be the D (5 bases). The CDR3 length is 14 residues. Trimming stripped 4 bases from V and 3 bases from J, with 10 bases between. Germline CDR1 and CDR2: SNHLY and FYNNEI. The CDR3 sequence is CASSVFGGGNTIYF. CDR3 bases: TGTGCCAGCAGTGTGTTCGGGGGTGGAAACACCATATATTTT.

The chain links TRBV10-3 to TRBJ2-2; D is ambiguous. In germline, CDR1 is ENHRY, CDR2 SYGVKD. The CDR3 extends over 12 amino acids. The V end lost 4 bases, the J end lost 6 bases, and 6 bases lay between the germline ends. The CDR3 protein is CAISGHPGELFF. The CDR3 region has the DNA TGTGCCATCAGTGGACATCCCGGGGAGCTGTTTTTT.

V and J are TRBV7-6 and TRBJ1-2, with 7 bases lining up with TRBD1. This CDR3 contains 16 residues. CDR1 and CDR2 (germline): SGHVS, FNYEAQ. Germline trimming cut 6 bases from V and 1 base from J; bases unmatched to any gene: 11. DNA for the CDR3: TGTGCCAGCAGGCCCCTATCGACAGGGCGTAACTATGGCTACACCTTC. Its translation: CASRPLSTGRNYGYTF.

The sample holds one count of this clone. This sequence joins TRBV6-6 and TRBJ1-5; tentatively, D is TRBD1 (6 bases). Trimming removed 5 bases from V and 0 bases from J, with 14 bases in between. This CDR3 is 16 amino acids long. Per the germline V gene, CDR1 is MNHNY and CDR2 is SVGAGI (reference sequence). Here the CDR3 DNA reads TGTGCCAGCAGTCCCCCCGAGGGGGTTAGCAATCAGCCCCAGCATTTT. Its protein product is CASSPPEGVSNQPQHF.

The chain has TRBV5-1 and TRBJ1-1; 7 bases align to TRBD1. V lost 2 bases, J lost 3 bases, and 4 bases stayed unmatched. Germline V gives CDR1 SGHRS, CDR2 YFSETQ. The CDR3 contains 14 residues. This CDR3 is CASSLRQGHTEAFF. The CDR3 DNA reads as TGCGCCAGCAGCTTAAGACAGGGCCACACTGAAGCTTTCTTT.

The chain couples TRBV5-1 to TRBJ2-7; 7 bases match TRBD2. Germline assignment: CDR1 SGHRS and CDR2 YFSETQ. The CDR3 spans 15 residues. V shed 1 base and J 0 bases; nucleotides not matched to a gene: 4. This chain's CDR3 is CASSLTGTTSYEQYV. In DNA, the CDR3 is TGCGCCAGCAGCTTGACCGGGACTACCTCCTACGAGCAGTACGTC.

The genes are TRBV6-5 and TRBJ2-7, with D perhaps TRBD1 (6 bases). The CDR3 runs 13 residues. V lost 5 bases and J lost 3, with 11 bases in between. CDR1 is MNHEY and CDR2 is SVGAGI in the germline V gene. In DNA form, the CDR3 reads TGTGCCAGCAGTACGGGACAAAACTACGAGCAGTACTTC. This gives the protein CASSTGQNYEQYF.

The chain has TRBV5-4 and TRBJ1-1; D might be TRBD1 (5 bases). V shed 0 bases and J shed 0 bases, with 9 bases lying between them. The CDR3 has 15 amino acids. Germline CDR1 SGHNT, CDR2 YYREEE (reference sequence). This chain's CDR3 is CASSLADSMNTEAFF. The CDR3 nucleotides read TGTGCCAGCAGCTTGGCCGACAGCATGAACACTGAAGCTTTCTTT.

This sequence joins TRBV27 and TRBJ2-3; possibly TRBD1 for D (5 bases). V lost 5 bases and J 2 bases, leaving 14 bases between the germline ends. The V gene's germline CDR1 is MNHEY and CDR2 SMNVEV (reference sequence). The CDR3 extends over 15 amino acids. For the CDR3, the DNA is TGTGCCAGCAGTCCCCGTTGGGGCGTCACAGATACGCAGTATTTT. It codes for CASSPRWGVTDTQYF.

The chain uses TRBV19 and TRBJ2-3, with TRBD1 matching over 9 bases. J was trimmed by 1 base and V by 5 bases; bases with no gene match: 4. Germline CDR1 reads LNHDA; CDR2 reads SQIVND (reference sequence). The CDR3 has 15 amino acids. CDR3 amino acids: CASSPRTGGTDTQYF. CDR3 sequence (DNA): TGTGCCAGTAGTCCCCGGACAGGGGGCACAGATACGCAGTATTTT.

The chain combines TRBV6-6 with TRBJ1-2; TRBD1 matches at 7 bases. The germline V gene has CDR1 MNHNY and CDR2 SVGAGI (reference sequence). This CDR3 is 13 amino acids long. The V and J ends lost 5 bases and 6 bases, in that order; junction bases with no gene match: 6. This CDR3 reads CASSRQGLDGYTF. CDR3 coding DNA: TGTGCCAGCAGTAGACAGGGCCTGGATGGCTACACCTTC.

The CDR3 reads CASRFQGGTGELFF. As DNA, the CDR3 is TGTGCCAGTCGGTTTCAGGGTGGCACCGGGGAGCTGTTTTTT. The J gene is TRBJ2-2, the V gene TRBV19; TRBD1 is a possible D gene (5 bases). V was pared by 8 bases and J by 4 bases, with 14 bases between. This CDR3 contains 14 residues. Germline-derived CDR1 and CDR2 are LNHDA and SQIVND (reference sequence). Looking up the rest from reference TRBV19 and TRBJ2-2 gives the full variable domain: DGGITQSPKYLFRKEGQNVTLSCEQNLNHDAMYWYRQDPGQGLRLIYYSQIVNDFQKGDIAEGYSVSREKKESFPLTVTSAQKNPTAFYLCASRFQGGTGELFFGEGSRLTVL.

The chain is built from TRBV27 and TRBJ2-6; D remains unclear. Germline CDR1 is MNHEY and CDR2 is SMNVEV (reference sequence). Between the trimmed V and J ends, which lost 8 bases and 2 bases, there was a span of 13 bases. This CDR3 has 15 residues. CDR3 in DNA: TGTGCCAGCGGCGAGCACAGAACTGGGGCCAACGTCCTGACTTTC. This sequence encodes CASGEHRTGANVLTF.